This section outlines one TCR beta chain sequence together with its context. Only one count was recorded for this clone. Its antigen remains unidentified. It has no much larger one-base neighbor in the sample; base qualities were not kept. The sample originates from a study of cytomegalovirus exposure and HLA in healthy donors (dated 2017 in TCRdb). Some background on the complete study: An earlier analysis of 550 to 700 of the donors reported about 250 Gb of sequence data and some 100 million unique TCR beta sequences from about 180 million T cells. An early release covering roughly 640 HLA-typed donors comprised 250 to 350 gigabases of sequencing data and roughly 86 million unique TCR sequences. The genetic ancestry cluster associated with self-reported Caucasian donors included 65% to 90% of the 300 to 400 genotyped donors. The study aimed to test whether cataloging public T cell receptors could reveal signatures of past pathogen exposure. Using immunosequencing, the study profiled T cell repertoires from fewer than 850 subjects and related those repertoires to cytomegalovirus serostatus. A separate validation cohort of 100 to 150 different subjects was used in addition to the roughly 670-subject first cohort. High-throughput TCR immunosequencing, statistical association of individual TCRs with disease status, and machine learning were combined to predict cytomegalovirus infection status. A later analysis re-examined previously published TCR beta repertoires from about 700 donors and added high-resolution HLA genotyping to investigate patterns of TCR occurrence. Rather than drawing on any new phenotypic data, the later analysis identified candidate immune exposures from TCR beta sequences and the way those sequences occurred across donors. In an earlier analysis of 500 to 650 of the donors, high-throughput TCR beta sequencing was used to judge whether each TCR beta V gene segment behaved as functional or pseudogenic. Donor age, sex, ethnicity and CMV serostatus were compiled together with the repertoire data. A later genetic analysis used genome-wide SNP genotypes for about three fifths of the roughly 700 donors, treating that subset as a discovery cohort. Every repertoire in the discovery cohort had been generated on one and the same sequencing platform. Class I and class II HLA loci were covered by the typing at four-digit resolution. Typing coverage differed by locus: A, B, C, DRB1 and DQB1 were typed in about 620-630 donors, DQA1 in roughly 510, DPA1 in approximately 600, and DPB1 in just under 490. About five DR-DQ haplotypes were treated as single units for association and clustering because of strong linkage in the cohort. Across some 400 genotyped donors of the cohort, an average of 235,054 unique TCR beta nucleotide sequences per donor were sequenced, and around 19% of those sequences were non-productive. Paper-wide results and their limitations: Compared with equally common non-associated chains, HLA-associated TCR beta chains in a later analysis were more clonally expanded and had lower generation probabilities. In vitro tests confirmed that a few of the cytomegalovirus-associated TCR beta chains recognize cytomegalovirus antigens. An association between a missense DCLRE1C variant and V-gene and J-gene trimming of TCR beta chains was found in a later genetic analysis and replicated in an independent cohort. Compared with the approximately 700-donor mean, donors in an Asian-associated ancestry cluster had fewer N-insertions in productive TCRs, according to a later genetic analysis. The classifier was reported to diagnose cytomegalovirus status with high specificity and sensitivity in both the original and validation cohorts. Because counts were too low, about 15 rarely observed V segments, including chromosome 9 orphons, were left out of the earlier analysis of 587 of the donors. In a later analysis, TCR association rates were found to vary across HLA loci, with the most associated TCRs seen for DRB1 alleles and the fewest for HLA-C alleles. According to the authors, the approach could potentially be generalized to other disease states and immunological phenotypes. A further reported finding was that TCR beta sequences accurately predicted the HLA-A and HLA-B alleles for most subjects in the first cohort. Most TCR sequences were observed very rarely across donors, whereas some public TCRs were present in many individuals. Assigning TCR associations to individual alleles was difficult when HLA alleles, especially DR and DQ, strongly co-occurred. An earlier analysis of roughly 570 of the donors showed that most TCR beta V segments appeared in productive rearrangements either about 87% or about 30% of the time, which broadly matched IMGT annotations. CMV serostatus was the only immune exposure information available for the cohort. In the study, around 150 TCR beta chains were listed as associated with cytomegalovirus. A cluster of highly shared sequence variants was judged likely to represent a technical artifact of the sequencing pipeline. According to a later analysis, parvovirus B19, influenza, CMV and Epstein-Barr virus appeared linked to several top co-occurrence clusters. Correlated functional status among segregating V segments might reflect linkage disequilibrium, but an unknown experimental factor could not be ruled out. This cohort had only TCR beta chains sequenced, and the lack of alpha or paired-chain data limited which features could be detected. A later analysis found that most CMV-associated TCR beta chains appeared HLA-restricted, with HLA associations seemingly driven largely by CMV exposure. Because HLA typing was unavailable for some donors at each locus, only the typed subset was used in association tests. Roughly uniform sequencing depth across donors was assumed in presence/absence analyses, although this assumption may not hold. In a later analysis, about 17,000 TCR beta sequences were associated with specific HLA alleles at a false discovery rate of 0.05.

The cohort consisted of more than 650 healthy bone marrow donors. At the time of sampling, every cohort member was nominally healthy, though immune exposures that went unrecorded were likely present. The donor tested CMV seronegative and was one of the 352 seronegative cohort members. A peripheral blood sample was collected from each donor, and TCR beta sequencing was performed on peripheral blood mononuclear cells. Genomic DNA extraction from the blood cell samples was performed with the Qiagen DNeasy Blood Extraction Kit. Preparation of the library involved the immunoSEQ multiplex PCR assay. For the multiplex PCR, a mixture combining 60 forward primers for TCR Vbeta segments and 13 reverse primers for TCR Jbeta segments was used. Amplification of the CDR3 region of rearranged TCR beta genes was performed with a multiplex PCR assay on genomic DNA. On the Illumina HiSeq System, the amplified TCR beta libraries were sequenced as 87-base-pair reads. In the source study's methods: Across the 640 or so repertoires, a later analysis counted roughly 77 million unique TCR beta chains, 9.5 million to 13 million of which were shared by at least two donors. To remove PCR and sequencing errors, raw reads were error-corrected and collapsed into unique sequences using a nearest-neighbor algorithm that merged closely related sequences. Alignment of CDR3 sequences to IMGT reference sequences was used to assign V, D and J gene segments. For a sequence to be retained, a match of at least six nucleotides was required to both a V gene segment and a J gene segment. A rearrangement counted as productive if the CDR3 had no stop codons and remained in frame with V and J, and every other rearrangement counted as non-productive. CDR3 was defined by IMGT convention, running from the second conserved V-encoded cysteine to the conserved J-encoded phenylalanine. Sequences without an unambiguous match to a single V gene segment were excluded from the earlier analysis of several hundred of the donors. In an earlier analysis of 587 of the donors, a V segment was called functional when productive rearrangements were above 56.7%, and segregating when the standard deviation between donors exceeded 5%. A statistical classification framework was built to diagnose cytomegalovirus status from the catalog of TCR beta chain sequences. A later analysis assigned V and J genes by comparing TCR nucleotide sequences with IMGT/GENE-DB human TR gene sequences. The TCRdist pipeline was used in a later analysis to assign CDR3 sequences and most-parsimonious VDJ recombination scenarios. A later analysis defined each TCR beta chain by its CDR3 amino acid sequence plus V-gene family, and excluded reads lacking a unique V-gene family. In a later analysis, approximately 590 highly shared, low-generation-probability nucleotide sequences were removed to address suspected cross-contamination and a sequencing artifact. A later analysis calculated a clonal expansion index for each public chain from normalized within-repertoire ranks of inferred template counts. In a later analysis, generation probabilities were computed with a VDJ recombination model fitted to out-of-frame rearrangements, and the resulting probabilities were checked against IGoR. Hypergeometric tests were used in a later analysis to score TCR-TCR, TCR-HLA and TCR-CMV co-occurrence, with a repertoire-size bias correction applied to the TCR pairs. In a later analysis, false discovery rates were estimated by permuting HLA or CMV assignments 20 times. In a later analysis, co-occurring TCRs were grouped with DBSCAN, and TCRdist sequence similarity was added when clustering was performed within HLA-allele-positive subsets. For co-occurrence clustering, repertoires with fewer than 30,000 or more than 120,000 public chains were excluded, along with roughly five repertoires with anomalous nucleotide sharing. TCRdb took over this immuneACCESS table, retaining in-frame rearrangements with V and J assigned. Such tables are incomplete; in checked studies, under half of the missing clones stem from an unresolved V gene, and the remainder is unexplained. V and J calls and clone size are given by that table; D and trimming were obtained from the DNA. The sample profile shows more than 150,000 clones; roughly 81% of them were found once. Roughly 2.3% of the sample rests with the top ten.

Sequencing used PBMCs. The TCR was taken from a woman aged 18-35 years in good health and CMV-seronegative.

The nucleotide sequence is TGTGCCATCAGCGATAGCGGGGGGGAGTACAATGAGCAGTTCTTC. This yields the protein CAISDSGGEYNEQFF. In this chain, TRBV10-3 is recombined with TRBJ2-1; the junction holds 11 bases that match TRBD2. CDR1 and CDR2, looked up from the germline V gene, are ENHRY and SYGVKD. The CDR3 spans 15 residues, from the cysteine through the phenylalanine. CDR3 DNA only is kept here, 45 bases in frame from base 1. The V end gives up 6 bases and the J end 4 bases, leaving 5 bases in the junction not matched to a gene.